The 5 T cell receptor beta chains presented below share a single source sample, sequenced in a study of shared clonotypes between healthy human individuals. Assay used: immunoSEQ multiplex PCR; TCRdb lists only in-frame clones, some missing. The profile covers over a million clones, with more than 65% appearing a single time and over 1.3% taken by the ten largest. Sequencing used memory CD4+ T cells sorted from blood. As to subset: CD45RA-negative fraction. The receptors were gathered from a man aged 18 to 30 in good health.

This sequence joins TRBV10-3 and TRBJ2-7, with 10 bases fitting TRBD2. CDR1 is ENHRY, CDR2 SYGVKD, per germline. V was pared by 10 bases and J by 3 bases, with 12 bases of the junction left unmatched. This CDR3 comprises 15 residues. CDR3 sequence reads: CATTGTSENIYEQYF. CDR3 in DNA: TGTGCCACCACTGGGACTAGCGAGAACATCTACGAGCAGTACTTC.

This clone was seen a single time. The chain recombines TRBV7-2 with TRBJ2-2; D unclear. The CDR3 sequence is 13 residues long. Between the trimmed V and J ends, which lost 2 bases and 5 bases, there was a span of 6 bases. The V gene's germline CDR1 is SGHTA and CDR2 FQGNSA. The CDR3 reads CASSLIGTGELFF. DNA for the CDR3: TGTGCCAGCAGCTTAATTGGGACCGGGGAGCTGTTTTTT.

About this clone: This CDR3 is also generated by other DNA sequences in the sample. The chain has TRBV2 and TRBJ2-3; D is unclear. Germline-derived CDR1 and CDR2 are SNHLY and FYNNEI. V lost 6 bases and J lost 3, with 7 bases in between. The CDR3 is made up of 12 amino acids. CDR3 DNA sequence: TGTGCCAGCAGCGCCGGGACAGATACGCAGTATTTT. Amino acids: CASSAGTDTQYF.

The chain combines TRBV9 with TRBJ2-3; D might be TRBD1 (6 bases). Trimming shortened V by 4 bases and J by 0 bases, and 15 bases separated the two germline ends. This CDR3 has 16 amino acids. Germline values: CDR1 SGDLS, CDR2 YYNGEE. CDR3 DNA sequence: TGTGCCAGCAGCCTGACAGGCGGCACTAGCACAGATACGCAGTATTTT. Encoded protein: CASSLTGGTSTDTQYF.

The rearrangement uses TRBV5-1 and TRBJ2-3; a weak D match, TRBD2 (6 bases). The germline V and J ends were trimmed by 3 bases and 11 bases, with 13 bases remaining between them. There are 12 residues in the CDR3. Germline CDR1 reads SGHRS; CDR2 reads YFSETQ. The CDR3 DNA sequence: TGCGCCAGCAGCTCCGGGGGACTCGGGCAGTATTTT. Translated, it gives CASSSGGLGQYF.